This TCR beta chain was obtained from a study of T cell responses to AZD1222 COVID-19 vaccine. Study findings and constraints: Following two doses of AZD1222, Spike-specific TCR breadth and depth rose. Baseline antibody screening turned up just a handful of seropositive AZD1222 recipients. Regions 160-218 and 743-854 dominated among vaccine-associated CD4 TCRs spanning spike. Females made up more of the donors, who were largely white British, and clonal diversity may have come out too low.

This clone was seen a single time. The antigen remains undetermined. TCRdb's table, derived via immunoSEQ multiplex PCR, lists solely in-frame clones and lacks some. The profile shows some 100,000 clones, 88% of them singletons. The CDR3 sequence is 14 residues long. V gave up 5 bases and J gave up 2 bases, with 14 bases separating them. Germline-derived CDR1 and CDR2 are SGHRS and YFSETQ. The specimen comprised peripheral blood, sampled on day 0 of MenACWY control vaccination. The clonotype was recovered from an adult in good health. The gene calls are TRBV5-1 and TRBJ2-7; D is undetermined. The CDR3 is CASRVVGGPYEQYF. In nucleotides, the CDR3 is TGCGCCAGCAGGGTGGTTGGCGGTCCCTACGAGCAGTACTTC.